A selection of T cell receptor beta chains follows, all from one sample in a study of Ad26.COV2.S vaccination and SARS-CoV-2 variants. The data were produced by immunoSEQ multiplex PCR, yet TCRdb's version contains in-frame clones alone and is incomplete. Among 440,000 or so clones, around 89% were seen once, and the ten largest hold 1.5% to 2%. Source: peripheral blood, taken in a trial of Ad26.COV2.S vaccine versus placebo. The receptors come from a person aged 18-60 years who received the Ad26.COV2.S COVID-19 vaccine or a placebo. The CDR3 runs from the conserved cysteine through the conserved F or W. The D gene is left open where the match is weak. A clone size is listed for some rows: how often the clone was seen (once, few, many), or a class if it is expanded.

>TRBJ1-1|TRBV7-2|TRBD1|18|NA
TGTGCCAGCAGCTCCGGAACCCCGGTGAAGGGGGCCGGCACTGAAGCTTTCTTT
CASSSGTPVKGAGTEAFF
>TRBJ1-5|TRBV28|NA|13|NA
TGTGCCAGCAGTTTAATCCTCTATCAGCCCCAGCATTTT
CASSLILYQPQHF
>TRBJ1-2|TRBV5-5|TRBD1|17|NA
TGTGCCAGCAGCTTAGGGGACAGGGGAGGCGGTTACTATGGCTACACCTTC
CASSLGDRGGGYYGYTF
>TRBJ1-3|TRBV6-5|NA|13|NA
TGTGCCAGCACCCCAGGACAGTCTGACACCATATATTTT
CASTPGQSDTIYF
>TRBJ1-6|TRBV30|NA|16|NA
TGTGCCTGGAGTGCCCCTCCGGGAGGCAAAAATTCACCCCTCCACTTT
CAWSAPPGGKNSPLHF
>TRBJ1-1|TRBV3-1/TRBV3-2|NA|13|few
TGTGCCAGCAGCCAAGGGGCGACCACTGAAGCTTTCTTT
CASSQGATTEAFF
>TRBJ1-5|TRBV7-6|NA|18|NA
TGTGCCAGCAGCTTAGTAGGATCGGACGGCTATAGCAATCAGCCCCAGCATTTT
CASSLVGSDGYSNQPQHF
>TRBJ1-4|TRBV4-2|NA|15|once
TGTGCCAGCAGCCAAGATCTGGGGGTAGGGGAAAAACTGTTTTTT
CASSQDLGVGEKLFF
>TRBJ1-2|TRBV3-1/TRBV3-2|TRBD1|16|NA
TGTGCCAGCAGCCAAGACTCCGGACAGGGGGCCTTTGGCTACACCTTC
CASSQDSGQGAFGYTF
>TRBJ2-1|TRBV18|TRBD1|15|NA
TGTGCCAGCTCACAAAACAGGGGACGGGACAATGAGCAGTTCTTC
CASSQNRGRDNEQFF
>TRBJ2-2|TRBV27|TRBD1|16|few
TGTGCCAGCAGTTTATCGAACAGGGGTAACACCGGGGAGCTGTTTTTT
CASSLSNRGNTGELFF
>TRBJ2-7|TRBV6-5|NA|13|NA
TGTGCCAGCTCAAGCCTAGAACGGGGCGAGCAGTACTTC
CASSSLERGEQYF
>TRBJ2-7|TRBV13|NA|18|once
TGTGCCAGCAGCTTAGGTCCTTACTCCGTTCGGGGCTCCTACGAGCAGTACTTC
CASSLGPYSVRGSYEQYF
>TRBJ2-5|TRBV5-1|NA|14|NA
TGCGCCAGCAGGTGGGGTACAGGCCAAGAGACCCAGTACTTC
CASRWGTGQETQYF
>TRBJ1-2|TRBV3-1/TRBV3-2|NA|15|NA
TGTGCCAGCAGCCAAAATCCCGGCCTGAGCTATGGCTACACCTTC
CASSQNPGLSYGYTF
>TRBJ2-1|TRBV6-5|TRBD1|15|NA
TGTGCCAGCAGATTCGACAGGGGTCCGAACAATGAGCAGTTCTTC
CASRFDRGPNNEQFF
>TRBJ1-5|TRBV25-1|NA|15|NA
TGTGCCAGCAGTGGAGCGCAGGGTAAGGGTCAGCCCCAGCATTTT
CASSGAQGKGQPQHF